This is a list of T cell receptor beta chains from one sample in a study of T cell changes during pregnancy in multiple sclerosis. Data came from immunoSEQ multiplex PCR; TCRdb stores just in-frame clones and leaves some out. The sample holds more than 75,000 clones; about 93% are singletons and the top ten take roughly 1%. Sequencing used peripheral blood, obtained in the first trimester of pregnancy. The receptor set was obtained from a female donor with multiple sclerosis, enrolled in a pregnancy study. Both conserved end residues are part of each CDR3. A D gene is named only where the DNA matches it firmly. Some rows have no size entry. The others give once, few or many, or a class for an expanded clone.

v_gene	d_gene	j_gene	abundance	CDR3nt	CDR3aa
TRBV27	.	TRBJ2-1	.	TGTGCCAGCAGCCACCTTAGCGGATTCGCCGGTAGCTCCTACAATGAGCAGTTCTTC	CASSHLSGFAGSSYNEQFF
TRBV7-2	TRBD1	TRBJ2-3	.	TGTGCCAGCAGCTTACTATGGGACAGGGGAACAGATACGCAGTATTTT	CASSLLWDRGTDTQYF
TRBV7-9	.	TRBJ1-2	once	TGTGCCAGCAGCACTCTCGCTTGGGCAGGGAAACTTTATGGCTACACCTTC	CASSTLAWAGKLYGYTF
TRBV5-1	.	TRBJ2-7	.	TGCGCCAGCAGCTTGGGTGGCAGCTCCTACGAGCAGTACTTC	CASSLGGSSYEQYF
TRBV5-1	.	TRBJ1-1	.	TGCGCCAGCAGCTTGAACAGCCCTATGAACACTGAAGCTTTCTTT	CASSLNSPMNTEAFF
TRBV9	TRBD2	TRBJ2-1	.	TGTGCCAGCAGCGTAGCTCATGGCGGGAGAGGGTACAATGAGCAGTTCTTC	CASSVAHGGRGYNEQFF
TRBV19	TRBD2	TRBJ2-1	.	TGTGCCAGTAGTTTTAGCGGGGCGCAGTTCTTC	CASSFSGAQFF
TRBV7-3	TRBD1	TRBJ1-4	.	TGTGCCAGCAGCTCGAGGACAGGGCCCTTAACGACTAATGAAAAACTGTTTTTT	CASSSRTGPLTTNEKLFF
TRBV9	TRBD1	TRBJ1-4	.	TGTGCCAGCAGCGTATGGGACAGGGCTGAAAAACTGTTTTTT	CASSVWDRAEKLFF
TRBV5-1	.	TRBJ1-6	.	TGCGCCAGCAGCTTACCCACCGGGAGCTCCTATAATTCACCCCTCCACTTT	CASSLPTGSSYNSPLHF
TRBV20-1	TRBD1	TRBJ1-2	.	TGCAGAGCGGGAGAGGGGGCCGGCTACACCTTC	CRAGEGAGYTF
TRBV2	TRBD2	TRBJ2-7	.	TGTGCCAGCAGTAGCGGGGTGTCCTACGAGCAGTACTTC	CASSSGVSYEQYF
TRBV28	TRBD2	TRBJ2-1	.	TGTGCCAGCACCACTAGCGGGCGCTCCTACAATGAGCAGTTCTTC	CASTTSGRSYNEQFF
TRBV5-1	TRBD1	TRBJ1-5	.	TGCGCCAGCAGGACCGGGACAGGGGGCAATCAGCCCCAGCATTTT	CASRTGTGGNQPQHF
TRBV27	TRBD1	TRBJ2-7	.	TGTGCCAGCAGTACCAGGGGACAGAGCTCCTACGAGCAGTACTTC	CASSTRGQSSYEQYF
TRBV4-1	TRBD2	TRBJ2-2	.	TGCGCCAGCAGCCCGGGACTAGCGGGGGTCGACACCGGGGAGCTGTTTTTT	CASSPGLAGVDTGELFF
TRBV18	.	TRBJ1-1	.	TGTGCCAGCTCCCCAACCATGGTCAGGGACACTGAAGCTTTCTTT	CASSPTMVRDTEAFF
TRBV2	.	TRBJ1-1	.	TGTGCCAGCGCTAACCTCATCCCCACTGAAGCTTTCTTT	CASANLIPTEAFF
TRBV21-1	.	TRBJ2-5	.	TGTGCCAGCAGCAAATCGTATGAGGGGACTGACAGGGAAGGTTACCAAGAGACCCAGTACTTC	CASSKSYEGTDREGYQETQYF
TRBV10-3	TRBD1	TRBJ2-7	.	TGTGCCATCAGTGCAAGCCCCGGGGGGACAGGGGTTCACTACGAGCAGTACTTC	CAISASPGGTGVHYEQYF
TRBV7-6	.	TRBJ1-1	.	TGTGCCAGCAGCTTGACAGGAATGAACACTGAAGCTTTCTTT	CASSLTGMNTEAFF
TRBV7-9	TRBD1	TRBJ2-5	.	TGTGCCAGCAGCTACGGAAGGACAGGGACCTGGGGAGAGACCCAGTACTTC	CASSYGRTGTWGETQYF
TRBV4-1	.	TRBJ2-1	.	TGCGCCAGCAGCCAAGATCCTAGCCTCTACAATGAGCAGTTCTTC	CASSQDPSLYNEQFF
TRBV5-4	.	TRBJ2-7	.	TGTGCCAGCAGCTTCGGGACACCCAGAGGCTACGAGCAGTACTTC	CASSFGTPRGYEQYF
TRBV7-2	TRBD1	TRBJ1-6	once	TGTGCCAGCAGCTTGGGGGCAGGGGGCTATTCACCCCTCCACTTT	CASSLGAGGYSPLHF
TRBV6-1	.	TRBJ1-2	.	TGTGCCAGCAGTGAAGCTCGAGGGGGTAACTATGGCTACACCTTC	CASSEARGGNYGYTF
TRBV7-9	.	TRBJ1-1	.	TGTGCCAGCAGCCAACTCCTTCCAGAGGACATGAACACTGAAGCTTTCTTT	CASSQLLPEDMNTEAFF
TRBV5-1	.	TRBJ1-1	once	TGCGCCAGCAGCTTGGCGGGGGGCGTAGAAGCTTTCTTT	CASSLAGGVEAFF
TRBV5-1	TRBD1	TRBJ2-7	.	TGCGCCAGCAGCCTGGGGACAGGGGGTTGGCAGTACTTC	CASSLGTGGWQYF
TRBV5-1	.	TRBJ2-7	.	TGCGCCAGCAGGAAACAGGAGGGTCCCTACGAGCAGTACTTC	CASRKQEGPYEQYF
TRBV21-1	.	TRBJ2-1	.	TGTGCCAGCAGCAAAGAAGGGACTTACAATGAGCAGTTCTTC	CASSKEGTYNEQFF
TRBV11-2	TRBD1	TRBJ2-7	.	TGTGCCAGCAGCTCTACCGGGACAGGGCCGAGCTGGTCTCACTTC	CASSSTGTGPSWSHF
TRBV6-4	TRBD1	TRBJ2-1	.	TGTGCCAGCAGTCCCGGGACAGGGGGCTACAATGAGCAGTTCTTC	CASSPGTGGYNEQFF
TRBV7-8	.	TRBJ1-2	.	TGTGCCAGCAGCTCGGACTCGGCGCGTGGCTACACCTTC	CASSSDSARGYTF
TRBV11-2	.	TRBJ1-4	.	TGTGCCAGCAGCTTAGAAGTTATGGCACGACAGAGTAATGAAAAACTGTTTTTT	CASSLEVMARQSNEKLFF
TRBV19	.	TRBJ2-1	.	TGTGCCAGTACCGAAAGTCCCGGAGCGACCTACAATGAGCAGTTCTTC	CASTESPGATYNEQFF
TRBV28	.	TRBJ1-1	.	TGTGCCAGCAGTTTCCGGAGAAACACTGAAGCTTTCTTT	CASSFRRNTEAFF
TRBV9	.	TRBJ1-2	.	TGTGCCAGCAGCGCGCCGACAGCTAACTATGGCTACACCTTC	CASSAPTANYGYTF
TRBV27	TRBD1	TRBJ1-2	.	TGTGCCAGCAGTCTCCGACCGGGACAGGGGACTGGCTACACCTTC	CASSLRPGQGTGYTF
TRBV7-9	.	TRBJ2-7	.	TGTGCCAGCAGACCGCCAGTGGTTCCCGAGCAGTACTTC	CASRPPVVPEQYF
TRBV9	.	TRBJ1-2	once	TGTGCCAGCAGCGTAGTTCCAGGGGACTATGGCTACACCTTC	CASSVVPGDYGYTF
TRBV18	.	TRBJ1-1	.	TGTGCCAGCTCACGCAGGGAATCGGACACTGAAGCTTTCTTT	CASSRRESDTEAFF
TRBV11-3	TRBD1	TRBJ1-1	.	TGTGCCAGCAGCGCCCGACAGGGGAACACTGAAGCTTTCTTT	CASSARQGNTEAFF
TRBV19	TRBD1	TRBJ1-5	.	TGTGCCAGTAGTAGCTCGGGACAGGGTAATCAGCCCCAGCATTTT	CASSSSGQGNQPQHF
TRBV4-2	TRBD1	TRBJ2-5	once	TGTGCCAGCAGCCACACCGCCGGGACAGGGGCCGCGGAGACCCAGTACTTC	CASSHTAGTGAAETQYF
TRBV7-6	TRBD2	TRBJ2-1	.	TGTGCCAGCAGCCTAAGGGGACTTAGCGGGGGGGCAAATGAGCAGTTCTTC	CASSLRGLSGGANEQFF
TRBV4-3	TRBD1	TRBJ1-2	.	TGCGCCAGCAGCCAAGACCGGACAGGGGCCTATGGCTACACCTTC	CASSQDRTGAYGYTF